A single T cell receptor beta chain is shown here with its context. Its specificity is unknown. This entry comes from a study of T cell responses to AZD1222 COVID-19 vaccine. Study overall: Second-dose schedules of about 4 or about 12 weeks were combined. Study results and caveats: Spike as a whole was targeted by vaccine-associated CD4 TCRs, dominant at 160-218 and 743-854. Baseline antibody screening turned up just a handful of seropositive AZD1222 recipients. Donors, mostly white British, included more females; clonal diversity was possibly underestimated.

Germline V gene lookup returns CDR1 MNHEY and CDR2 SVGAGI. The CDR3 sequence is 15 residues long. Trimming cost V 5 bases and J 5 bases; bases outside gene matches: 5. The table came from immunoSEQ multiplex PCR; TCRdb's copy has only in-frame clones and leaves some out. The sample records 120,000 to 150,000 clones, about 87% being singletons. This sample comprised peripheral blood, obtained on day 0 of AZD1222 vaccination. The origin of this receptor is an adult in good health. V usage is TRBV6-5 and J usage is TRBJ2-1; 11 bases are shared with TRBD2. The CDR3, as DNA: TGTGCCAGCAGTCCCCTAGCGGGAGGACACAATGAGCAGTTCTTC. Translation gives CASSPLAGGHNEQFF.